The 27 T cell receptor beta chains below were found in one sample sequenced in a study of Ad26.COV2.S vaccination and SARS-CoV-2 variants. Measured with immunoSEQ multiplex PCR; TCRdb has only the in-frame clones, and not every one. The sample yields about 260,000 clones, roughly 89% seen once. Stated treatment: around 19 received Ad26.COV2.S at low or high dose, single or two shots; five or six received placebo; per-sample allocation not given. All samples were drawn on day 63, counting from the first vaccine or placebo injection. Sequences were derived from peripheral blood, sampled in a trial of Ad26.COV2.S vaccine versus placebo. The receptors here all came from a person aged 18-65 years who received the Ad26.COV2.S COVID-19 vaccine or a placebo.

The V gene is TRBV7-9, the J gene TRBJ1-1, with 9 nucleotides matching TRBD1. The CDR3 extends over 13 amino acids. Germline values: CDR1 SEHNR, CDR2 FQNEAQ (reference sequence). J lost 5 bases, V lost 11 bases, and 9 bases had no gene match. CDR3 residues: CAVPGQGITEAFF. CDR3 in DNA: TGTGCCGTTCCGGGACAGGGAATTACTGAAGCTTTCTTT.

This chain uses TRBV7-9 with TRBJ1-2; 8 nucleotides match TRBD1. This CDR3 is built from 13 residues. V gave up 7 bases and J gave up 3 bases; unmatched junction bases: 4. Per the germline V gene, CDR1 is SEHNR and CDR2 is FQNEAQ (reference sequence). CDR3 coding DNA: TGTGCCAGCACCCCGACAGGGGACTATGGCTACACCTTC. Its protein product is CASTPTGDYGYTF.

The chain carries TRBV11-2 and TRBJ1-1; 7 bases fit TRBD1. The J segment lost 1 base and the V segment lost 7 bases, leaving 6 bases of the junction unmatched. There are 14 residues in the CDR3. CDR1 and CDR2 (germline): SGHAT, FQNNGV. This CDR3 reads CASTVTGPNTEAFF. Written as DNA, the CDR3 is TGTGCCAGCACCGTGACAGGGCCGAACACTGAAGCTTTCTTT.

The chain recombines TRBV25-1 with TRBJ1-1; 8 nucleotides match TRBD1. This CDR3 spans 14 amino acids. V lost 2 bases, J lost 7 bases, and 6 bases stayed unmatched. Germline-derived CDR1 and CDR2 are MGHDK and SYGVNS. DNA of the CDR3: TGTGCCAGCAGTGAAACAGGGGGAGGGAGTGAAGCTTTCTTT. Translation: CASSETGGGSEAFF.

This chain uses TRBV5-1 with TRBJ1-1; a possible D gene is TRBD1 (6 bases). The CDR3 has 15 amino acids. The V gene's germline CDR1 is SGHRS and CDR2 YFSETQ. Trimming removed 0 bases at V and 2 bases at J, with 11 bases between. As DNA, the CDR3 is TGCGCCAGCAGCTTGGCCCCCAGGGGCAACACTGAAGCTTTCTTT. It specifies CASSLAPRGNTEAFF.

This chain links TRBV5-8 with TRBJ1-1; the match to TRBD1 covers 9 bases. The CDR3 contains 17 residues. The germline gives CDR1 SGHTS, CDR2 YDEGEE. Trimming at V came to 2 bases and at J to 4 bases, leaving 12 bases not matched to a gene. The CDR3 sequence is CASSLLTGTGYVTEAFF. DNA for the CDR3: TGTGCCAGCAGCTTATTAACCGGGACAGGGTACGTCACTGAAGCTTTCTTT.

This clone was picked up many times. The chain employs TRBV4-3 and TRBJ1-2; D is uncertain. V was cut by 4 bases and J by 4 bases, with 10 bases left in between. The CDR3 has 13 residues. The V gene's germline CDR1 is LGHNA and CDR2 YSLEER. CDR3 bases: TGCGCCAGCAGCCCCCGAGGAGCCTATGGCTACACCTTC. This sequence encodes CASSPRGAYGYTF.

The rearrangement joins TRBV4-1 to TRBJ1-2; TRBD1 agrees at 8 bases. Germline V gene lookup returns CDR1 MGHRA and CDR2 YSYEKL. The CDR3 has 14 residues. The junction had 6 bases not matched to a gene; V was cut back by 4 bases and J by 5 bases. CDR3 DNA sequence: TGCGCCAGCAGCCTCTACGGGACAGGATATGGCTACACCTTC. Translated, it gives CASSLYGTGYGYTF.

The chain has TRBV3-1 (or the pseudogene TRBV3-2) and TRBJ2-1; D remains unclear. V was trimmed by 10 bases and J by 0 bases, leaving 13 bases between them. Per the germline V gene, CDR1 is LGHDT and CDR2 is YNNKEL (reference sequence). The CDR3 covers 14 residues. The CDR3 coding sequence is TGTGCCACCACAGACGTAAGCTCCTACAATGAGCAGTTCTTC. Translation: CATTDVSSYNEQFF.

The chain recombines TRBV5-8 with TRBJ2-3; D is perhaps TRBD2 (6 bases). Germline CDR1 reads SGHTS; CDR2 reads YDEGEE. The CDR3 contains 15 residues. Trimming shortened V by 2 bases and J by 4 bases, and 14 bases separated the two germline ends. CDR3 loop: CASSFGTGDSDTQYF. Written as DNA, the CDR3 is TGTGCCAGCAGCTTTGGGACTGGGGACTCAGATACGCAGTATTTT.

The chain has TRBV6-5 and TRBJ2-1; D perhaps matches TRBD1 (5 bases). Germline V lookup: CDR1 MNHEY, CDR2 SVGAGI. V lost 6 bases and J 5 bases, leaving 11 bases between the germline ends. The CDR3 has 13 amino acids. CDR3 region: CASRRQRNNEQFF. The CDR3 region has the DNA TGTGCCAGCAGACGACAGCGTAACAATGAGCAGTTCTTC.

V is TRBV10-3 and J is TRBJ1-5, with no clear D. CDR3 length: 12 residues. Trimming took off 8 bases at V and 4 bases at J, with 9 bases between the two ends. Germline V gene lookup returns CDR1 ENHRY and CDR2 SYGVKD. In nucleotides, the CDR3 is TGTGCCATCGGCAGCGAGAATCAGCCCCAGCATTTT. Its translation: CAIGSENQPQHF.

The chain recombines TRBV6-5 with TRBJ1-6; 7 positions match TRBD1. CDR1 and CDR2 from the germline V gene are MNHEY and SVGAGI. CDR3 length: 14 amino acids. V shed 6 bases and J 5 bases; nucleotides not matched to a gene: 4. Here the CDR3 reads CASSQGQHNSPLHF. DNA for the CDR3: TGTGCCAGCAGCCAGGGACAGCATAATTCACCCCTCCACTTT.

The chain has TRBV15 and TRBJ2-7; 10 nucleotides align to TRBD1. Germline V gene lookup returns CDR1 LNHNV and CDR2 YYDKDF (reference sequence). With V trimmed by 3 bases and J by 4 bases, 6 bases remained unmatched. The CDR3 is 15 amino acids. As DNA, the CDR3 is TGTGCCACCAGCAGCCGGGACAGGGGAGGTTACGAGCAGTACTTC. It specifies CATSSRDRGGYEQYF.

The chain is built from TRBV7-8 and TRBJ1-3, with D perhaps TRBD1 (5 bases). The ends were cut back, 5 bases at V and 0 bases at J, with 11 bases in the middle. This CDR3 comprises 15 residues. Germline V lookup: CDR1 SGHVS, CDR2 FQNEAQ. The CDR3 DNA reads TGTGCCAGCAGCCCCCGGACAACCTCTGGAAACACCATATATTTT. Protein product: CASSPRTTSGNTIYF.

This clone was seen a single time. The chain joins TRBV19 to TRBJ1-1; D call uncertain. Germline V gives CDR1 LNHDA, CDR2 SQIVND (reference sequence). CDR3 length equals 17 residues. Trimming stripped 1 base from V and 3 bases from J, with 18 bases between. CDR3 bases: TGTGCCAGTAGTATAGGCATTGGCAGCCCCATTCACACTGAAGCTTTCTTT. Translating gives CASSIGIGSPIHTEAFF. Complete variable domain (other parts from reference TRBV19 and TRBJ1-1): DGGITQSPKYLFRKEGQNVTLSCEQNLNHDAMYWYRQDPGQGLRLIYYSQIVNDFQKGDIAEGYSVSREKKESFPLTVTSAQKNPTAFYLCASSIGIGSPIHTEAFFGQGTRLTVV.

The DNA of the CDR3 is TGTGCCAGCTCACCACCCGCGCAGGGTTTGGTGAACACTGAAGCTTTCTTT. It codes for CASSPPAQGLVNTEAFF. The rearrangement uses TRBV18 and TRBJ1-1, with D possibly matching TRBD1 (5 bases). Trimming took 0 bases from V and 0 from J, leaving 14 bases between them. From germline, CDR1 is KGHSH and CDR2 LQKENI. The CDR3 has 17 residues.

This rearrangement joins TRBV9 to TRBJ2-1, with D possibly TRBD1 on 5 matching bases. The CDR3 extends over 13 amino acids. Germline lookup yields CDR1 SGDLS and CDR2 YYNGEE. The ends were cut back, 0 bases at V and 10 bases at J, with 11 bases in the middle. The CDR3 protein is CASSVDWHREQFF. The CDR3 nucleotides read TGTGCCAGCAGCGTAGATTGGCACAGGGAGCAGTTCTTC.

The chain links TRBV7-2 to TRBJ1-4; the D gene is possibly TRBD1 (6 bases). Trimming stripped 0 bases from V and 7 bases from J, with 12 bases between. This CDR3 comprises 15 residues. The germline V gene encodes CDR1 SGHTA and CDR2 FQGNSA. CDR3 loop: CASSLAGARVEKLFF. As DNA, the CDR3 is TGTGCCAGCAGCTTAGCGGGGGCAAGAGTTGAAAAACTGTTTTTT.

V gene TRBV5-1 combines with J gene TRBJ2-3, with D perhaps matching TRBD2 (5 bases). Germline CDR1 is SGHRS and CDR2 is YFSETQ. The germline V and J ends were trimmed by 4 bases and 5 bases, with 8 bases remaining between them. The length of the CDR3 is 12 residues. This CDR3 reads CASSVGGDTQYF. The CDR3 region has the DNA TGCGCCAGCAGCGTAGGAGGAGATACGCAGTATTTT.

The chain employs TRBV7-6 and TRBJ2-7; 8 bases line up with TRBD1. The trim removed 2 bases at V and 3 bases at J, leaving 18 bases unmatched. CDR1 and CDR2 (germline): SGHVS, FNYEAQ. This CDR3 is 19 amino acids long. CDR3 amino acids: CASSLHLSSRTGNIYEQYF. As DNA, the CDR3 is TGTGCCAGCAGCTTACATCTCAGCTCACGGACAGGGAACATCTACGAGCAGTACTTC.

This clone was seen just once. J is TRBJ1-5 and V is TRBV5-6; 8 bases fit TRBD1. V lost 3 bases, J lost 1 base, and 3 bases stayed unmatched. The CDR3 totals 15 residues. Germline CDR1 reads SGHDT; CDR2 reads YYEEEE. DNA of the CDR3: TGTGCCAGCAGCTCAGGGGGCAGCAGCAATCAGCCCCAGCATTTT. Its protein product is CASSSGGSSNQPQHF.

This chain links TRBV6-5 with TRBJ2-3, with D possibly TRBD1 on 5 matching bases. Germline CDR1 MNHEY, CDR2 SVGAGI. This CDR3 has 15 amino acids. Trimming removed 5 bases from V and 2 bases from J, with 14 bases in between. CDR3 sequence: CASSLGQGNTDTQYF. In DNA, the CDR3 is TGTGCCAGCAGTCTGGGGCAGGGTAACACAGATACGCAGTATTTT.

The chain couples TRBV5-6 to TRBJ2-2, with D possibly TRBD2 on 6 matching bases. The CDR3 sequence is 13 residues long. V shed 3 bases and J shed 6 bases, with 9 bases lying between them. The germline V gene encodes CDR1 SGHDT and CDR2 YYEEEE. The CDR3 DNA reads TGTGCCAGCAGCTCGGGGGACCCCGGGGAGCTGTTTTTT. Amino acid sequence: CASSSGDPGELFF. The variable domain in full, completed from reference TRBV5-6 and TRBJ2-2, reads DAGVTQSPTHLIKTRGQQVTLRCSPKSGHDTVSWYQQALGQGPQFIFQYYEEEERQRGNFPDRFSGHQFPNYSSELNVNALLLGDSALYLCASSSGDPGELFFGEGSRLTVL.

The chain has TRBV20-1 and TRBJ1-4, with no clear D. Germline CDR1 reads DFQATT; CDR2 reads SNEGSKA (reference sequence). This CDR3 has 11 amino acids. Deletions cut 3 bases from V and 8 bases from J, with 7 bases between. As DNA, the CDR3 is TGCAGTGCTAGTGGGCGCGAAAAACTGTTTTTT. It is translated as CSASGREKLFF.

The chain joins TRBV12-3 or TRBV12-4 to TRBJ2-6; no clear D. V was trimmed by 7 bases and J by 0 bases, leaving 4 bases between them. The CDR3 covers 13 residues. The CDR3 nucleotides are TGTGCCAGCACCGCCTCTGGGGCCAACGTCCTGACTTTC. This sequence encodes CASTASGANVLTF.

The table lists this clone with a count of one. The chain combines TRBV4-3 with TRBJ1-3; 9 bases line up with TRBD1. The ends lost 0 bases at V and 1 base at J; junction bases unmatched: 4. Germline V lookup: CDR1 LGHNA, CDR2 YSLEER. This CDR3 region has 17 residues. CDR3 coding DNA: TGCGCCAGCAGCCAAGATTGGGACAGGGTTTCTGGAAACACCATATATTTT. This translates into CASSQDWDRVSGNTIYF.